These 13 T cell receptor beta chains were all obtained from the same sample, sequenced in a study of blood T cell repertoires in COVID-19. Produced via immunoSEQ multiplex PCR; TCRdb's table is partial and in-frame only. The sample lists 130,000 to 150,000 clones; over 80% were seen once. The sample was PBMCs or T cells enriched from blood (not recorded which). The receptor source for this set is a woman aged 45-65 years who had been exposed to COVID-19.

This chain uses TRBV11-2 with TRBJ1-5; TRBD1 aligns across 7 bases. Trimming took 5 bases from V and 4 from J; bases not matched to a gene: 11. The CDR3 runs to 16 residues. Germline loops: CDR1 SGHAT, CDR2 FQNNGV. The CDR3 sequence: CASSPQGQGGNQPQHF. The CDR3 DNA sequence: TGTGCCAGCAGCCCCCAGGGGCAGGGGGGAAATCAGCCCCAGCATTTT. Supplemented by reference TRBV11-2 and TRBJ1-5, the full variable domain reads EAGVAQSPRYKIIEKRQSVAFWCNPISGHATLYWYQQILGQGPKLLIQFQNNGVVDDSQLPKDRFSAERLKGVDSTLKIQPAKLEDSAVYLCASSPQGQGGNQPQHFGDGTRLSIL.

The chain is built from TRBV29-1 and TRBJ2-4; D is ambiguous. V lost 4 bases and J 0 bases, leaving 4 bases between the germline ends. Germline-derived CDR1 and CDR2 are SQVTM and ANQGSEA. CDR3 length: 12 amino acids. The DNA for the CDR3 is TGCAGCGTTGCTCCAGCCAAAAACATTCAGTACTTC. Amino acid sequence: CSVAPAKNIQYF.

Here the CDR3 reads CASSPTGASGQPQHF. In DNA, the CDR3 is TGTGCCAGCTCACCTACAGGGGCTTCGGGTCAGCCCCAGCATTTT. The chain has TRBV18 and TRBJ1-5, with 7 nucleotides matching TRBD1. The CDR3 extends over 15 amino acids. J gave up 6 bases and V 3 bases, and 8 bases lay outside the gene matches. CDR1 is KGHSH, CDR2 LQKENI, per germline.

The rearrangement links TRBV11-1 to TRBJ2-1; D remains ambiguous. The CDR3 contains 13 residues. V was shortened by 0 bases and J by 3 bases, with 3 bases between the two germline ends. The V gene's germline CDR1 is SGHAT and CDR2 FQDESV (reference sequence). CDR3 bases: TGTGCCAGCAGCTTAGCCTACTACAATGAGCAGTTCTTC. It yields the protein CASSLAYYNEQFF.

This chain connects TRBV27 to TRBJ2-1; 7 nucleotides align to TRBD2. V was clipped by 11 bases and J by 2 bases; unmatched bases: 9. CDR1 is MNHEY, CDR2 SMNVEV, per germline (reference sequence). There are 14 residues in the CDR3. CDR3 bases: TGTGCCGTTAGAGAGCGGGGAGCCTACAATGAGCAGTTCTTC. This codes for CAVRERGAYNEQFF.

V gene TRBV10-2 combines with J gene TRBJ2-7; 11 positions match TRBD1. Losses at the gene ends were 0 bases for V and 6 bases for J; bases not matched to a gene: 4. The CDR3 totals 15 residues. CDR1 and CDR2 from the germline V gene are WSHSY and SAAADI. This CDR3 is CASSESLGTGGEQYF. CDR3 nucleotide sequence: TGCGCCAGCAGTGAGTCTCTGGGGACAGGGGGCGAGCAGTACTTC.

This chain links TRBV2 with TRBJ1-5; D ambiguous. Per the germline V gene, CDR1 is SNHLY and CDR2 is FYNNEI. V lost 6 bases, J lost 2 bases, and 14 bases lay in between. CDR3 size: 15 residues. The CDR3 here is CASRYRNFGNQPQHF. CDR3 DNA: TGTGCCAGCAGGTACAGAAACTTTGGCAATCAGCCCCAGCATTTT.

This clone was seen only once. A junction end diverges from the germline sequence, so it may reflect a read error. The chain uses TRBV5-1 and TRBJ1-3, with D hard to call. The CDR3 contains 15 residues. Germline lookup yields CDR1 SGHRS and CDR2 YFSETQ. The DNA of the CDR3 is TGCGCCAGCAGCTTTAGCAGTACCTCTGGAAACATCATATATTTT. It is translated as CASSFSSTSGNIIYF. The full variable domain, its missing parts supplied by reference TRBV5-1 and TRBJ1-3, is KAGVTQTPRYLIKTRGQQVTLSCSPISGHRSVSWYQQTPGQGLQFLFEYFSETQRNKGNFPGRFSGRQFSNSRSEMNVSTLELGDSALYLCASSFSSTSGNIIYFGEGSWLTVV.

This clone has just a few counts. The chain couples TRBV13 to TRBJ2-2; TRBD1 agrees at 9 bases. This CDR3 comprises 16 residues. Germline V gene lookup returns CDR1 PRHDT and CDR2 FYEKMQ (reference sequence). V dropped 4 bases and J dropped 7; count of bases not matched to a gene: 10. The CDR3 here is CASSSPGQGAYGELFF. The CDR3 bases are TGTGCCAGCAGCTCTCCGGGACAGGGAGCGTACGGGGAGCTGTTTTTT. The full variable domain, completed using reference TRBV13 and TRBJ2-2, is AAGVIQSPRHLIKEKRETATLKCYPIPRHDTVYWYQQGPGQDPQFLISFYEKMQSDKGSIPDRFSAQQFSDYHSELNMSSLELGDSALYFCASSSPGQGAYGELFFGEGSRLTVL.

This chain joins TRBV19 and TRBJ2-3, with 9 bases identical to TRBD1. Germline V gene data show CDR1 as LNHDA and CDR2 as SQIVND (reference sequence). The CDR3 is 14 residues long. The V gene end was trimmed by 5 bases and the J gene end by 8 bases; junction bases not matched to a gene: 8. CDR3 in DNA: TGTGCCAGTAGTCCGGGGACAGGGCAGGCTACGCAGTATTTT. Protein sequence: CASSPGTGQATQYF.

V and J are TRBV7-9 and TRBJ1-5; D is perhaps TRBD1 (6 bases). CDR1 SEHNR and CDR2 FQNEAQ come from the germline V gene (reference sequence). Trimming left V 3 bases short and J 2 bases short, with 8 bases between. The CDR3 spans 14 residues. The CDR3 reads CASSLTGGNQPQHF. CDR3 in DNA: TGTGCCAGCAGCTTGACAGGCGGCAATCAGCCCCAGCATTTT.

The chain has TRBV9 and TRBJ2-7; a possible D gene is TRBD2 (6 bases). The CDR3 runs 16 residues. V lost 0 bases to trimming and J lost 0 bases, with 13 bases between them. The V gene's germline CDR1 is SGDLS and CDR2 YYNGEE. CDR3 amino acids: CASSVGLRDLSYEQYF. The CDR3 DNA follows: TGTGCCAGCAGCGTAGGCTTGCGGGACCTCTCCTACGAGCAGTACTTC.

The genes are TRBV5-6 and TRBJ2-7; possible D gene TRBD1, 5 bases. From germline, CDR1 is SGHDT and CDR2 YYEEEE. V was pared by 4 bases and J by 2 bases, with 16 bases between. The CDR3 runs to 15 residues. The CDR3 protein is CASSKIQGTPYEQYF. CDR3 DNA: TGTGCCAGCAGCAAAATCCAGGGAACCCCCTACGAGCAGTACTTC.